The 24 T cell receptor beta chains in this list originate from one sample, sequenced in a study of tumor-infiltrating lymphocytes in primary liver carcinoma. Making TCR beta cDNA involved approximately 480 ng total RNA and a constant-region primer. Three nested multiplex PCR rounds, a slightly modified ARM-PCR, produced the libraries for TCR beta. A C-beta reverse primer and TRBV1-TRBV30 forward primers served in each of the first two PCR rounds, at about 10 cycles apiece. TCRdb redid the calling of the multiplex PCR reads with MiXCR, one entry per CDR3 protein. This sample has just under 95,000 distinct CDR3 sequences; just over 65% occur once, and the top ten carry under 30%. The study co-extracted DNA and RNA from approximately 20-30 mg of unsorted bulk tissue. Input material: tumor-adjacent normal liver tissue. The receptors originated from a man between 35 and 55 years old with primary liver carcinoma and hepatitis B virus infection.

Comments on this clonotype: Germline is not matched at one junction end, which may reflect a read error. V usage is TRBV11-2 and J usage is TRBJ2-7, with D uncertain. The CDR3 loop spans 15 amino acids. Germline V CDR1 and CDR2: SGHAT, FQNNGV. The chain's CDR3 is CVSSPPQLSSYEQYF. In DNA form, the CDR3 reads TGTGTCAGCAGCCCCCCGCAGCTGAGCTCCTACGAGCAGTACTTC.

Remarks on this clonotype: One end of the junction varies from germline; a read error may be responsible. J is TRBJ2-1 and V is TRBV11-2; D possibly corresponds to TRBD2 (6 bases). Germline values: CDR1 SGHAT, CDR2 FQNNGV. This CDR3 contains 16 residues. CDR3 sequence reads: CVSSLDIILAMGEQFF. In DNA, the CDR3 is TGTGTCAGCAGCTTGGATATCATACTAGCCATGGGTGAGCAGTTCTTC.

This chain uses TRBV6-1 with TRBJ2-1; 7 bases match TRBD2. J gave up 6 bases and V 8 bases, and 10 bases lay outside the gene matches. Germline assignment: CDR1 MNHNS and CDR2 SASEGT. This CDR3 is built from 14 residues. The CDR3 is CASAKAGEGNEQFF. CDR3 coding DNA: TGTGCCAGCGCCAAGGCGGGAGAGGGCAATGAGCAGTTCTTC.

As to this clonotype: The DNA is left out, because the CDR3 cannot be placed on it with certainty; the CDR3 is given as TCRdb lists it. The rearrangement links TRBV6-2 or TRBV6-3 to TRBJ1-2; TRBD1 is taken as the D call from the table, unchecked against the DNA. Germline V CDR1 and CDR2: MNHEY, SVGEGT. The CDR3 spans 16 amino acids, including both terminal residues. CDR3 in amino acids: CASSYEWGNGTYGYIF.

Concerning this clonotype: A read error is likely, as this CDR3 ends without the conserved phenylalanine or tryptophan. This chain links TRBV10-3 with TRBJ2-1; TRBD2 agrees at 7 bases. CDR3 size: 13 residues. Germline-derived CDR1 and CDR2 are ENHRY and SYGVKD. The ends lost 6 bases at V and 7 bases at J; junction bases unmatched: 6. This CDR3 reads CAIRREDDNEQFL. For the CDR3, the DNA is TGTGCCATCAGACGGGAGGATGATAATGAGCAGTTCCTC.

This chain joins TRBV7-8 and TRBJ2-5; TRBD2 matches at 9 bases. V shed 2 bases and J 4 bases; nucleotides not matched to a gene: 11. The germline V gene encodes CDR1 SGHVS and CDR2 FQNEAQ. This CDR3 contains 17 residues. Here the CDR3 reads CASSLKGGGRVGETQYF. In DNA, the CDR3 is TGTGCCAGCAGCTTAAAGGGTGGCGGGAGGGTCGGAGAGACCCAGTACTTC.

In the case of this clonotype: Since a much larger clone is just one base distant, this may be a read error. This sequence joins TRBV10-3 and TRBJ2-1; D unclear. The CDR3 is 13 amino acids. Trimming took off 5 bases at V and 8 bases at J, with 13 bases between the two ends. Germline CDR1 and CDR2: ENHRY and SYGVKD. CDR3 DNA: TGTGCCATCAGTCCCGACCCAGACGATGAGCAGTTCTTC. Residues: CAISPDPDDEQFF.

This clonotype was detected only a few times. The chain employs TRBV7-9 and TRBJ2-2; TRBD2 aligns across 7 bases. V lost 0 bases to trimming and J lost 1 base; unmatched junction nucleotides: 17. From germline, CDR1 is SEHNR and CDR2 FQNEAQ (reference sequence). This CDR3 is 21 amino acids long. The CDR3 loop is CASSLALVGLVSEGNTGELFF. In nucleotides, the CDR3 is TGTGCCAGCAGCTTAGCGCTCGTAGGACTAGTTTCCGAGGGGAACACCGGGGAGCTGTTTTTT.

A few counts support this clonotype. This may stem from a read error, because a much larger clone lies one nucleotide away. This chain links TRBV7-9 with TRBJ2-1, with TRBD1 matching over 11 bases. V trimming: 7 bases; J trimming: 8 bases; junction bases outside the gene matches: 13. The germline gives CDR1 SEHNR, CDR2 FQNEAQ (reference sequence). This CDR3 is built from 16 residues. CDR3 sequence reads: CASIPSGTGGTDEQFF. The CDR3 coding sequence is TGTGCCAGCATCCCCTCCGGGACAGGGGGTACCGATGAGCAGTTCTTC.

This clonotype turned up a few times. In nucleotides, the CDR3 is TGTGCCAGCAGCTTAAATTCGGGAAGTTACAATGAGCAGTTCTTC. Translating it yields CASSLNSGSYNEQFF. The chain carries TRBV7-9 and TRBJ2-1; tentative D call: TRBD2 (5 bases). The germline V gene has CDR1 SEHNR and CDR2 FQNEAQ (reference sequence). The CDR3 runs to 15 residues. V was cut by 2 bases and J by 4 bases, with 12 bases left in between.

This clonotype has only a few counts. V usage is TRBV5-6 and J usage is TRBJ2-3, with 7 bases matching TRBD2. Germline CDR1 and CDR2: SGHDT and YYEEEE. CDR3 size: 16 residues. J was trimmed by 0 bases and V by 1 base; bases with no gene match: 5. The DNA for the CDR3 is TGTGCCAGCAGCTTGTACGCGGGAGAGAGCACAGATACGCAGTATTTT. Translated, it gives CASSLYAGESTDTQYF.

On this clonotype itself: Just one base apart from a much larger clone, this may be a read error. The CDR3 carries no conserved terminal phenylalanine or tryptophan, so it likely arises from a read error. The chain uses TRBV29-1 and TRBJ2-1; D not certain. Trimming shortened V by 8 bases and J by 0 bases, and 5 bases separated the two germline ends. The CDR3 loop spans 11 amino acids. CDR1 and CDR2 (germline): SQVTM, ANQGSEA. The chain's CDR3 is CSPLSYNEQFL. As DNA, the CDR3 is TGCAGCCCCCTCTCCTACAATGAGCAGTTCCTC.

This clonotype was counted many times. The chain links TRBV29-1 to TRBJ2-1; D is unclear. This CDR3 is built from 11 residues. The V and J ends lost 4 bases and 4 bases respectively, with 5 bases between them. Germline V lookup: CDR1 SQVTM, CDR2 ANQGSEA. CDR3 residues: CSVAIYNEQFF. CDR3 DNA: TGCAGCGTTGCAATTTACAATGAGCAGTTCTTC.

The V call is TRBV6-6, the J call TRBJ2-5; 8 nucleotides line up with TRBD2. The J call is uncertain, as TRBJ2-1 better fits the DNA end. This CDR3 is built from 14 residues. Germline-derived CDR1 and CDR2 are MNHNY and SVGAGI (reference sequence). The CDR3 protein is CASSYLAGGETQFF. The CDR3 DNA is TGTGCCAGCAGTTACCTGGCGGGAGGAGAGACACAGTTCTTC.

A remark on this clonotype: A much bigger clone sits one base away, suggesting this may be a read error. The chain uses TRBV6-2 or TRBV6-3 and TRBJ2-3; 9 nucleotides match TRBD2. Germline trimming cut 5 bases from V and 6 bases from J; bases unmatched to any gene: 12. Looked up from germline, CDR1 is MNHEY and CDR2 is SVGEGT. The CDR3 loop spans 16 amino acids. Here the CDR3 reads CASSHTGGRGPDTQYF. As DNA, the CDR3 is TGTGCCAGCAGTCACACGGGCGGGAGGGGTCCCGATACGCAGTATTTT.

V usage is TRBV11-2 and J usage is TRBJ2-1, with unresolved D. The CDR3 totals 14 residues. From germline, CDR1 is SGHAT and CDR2 FQNNGV. V gave up 2 bases and J gave up 4 bases, with 9 bases separating them. CDR3 in DNA: TGTGCCAGCAGCTTAATCACGGGTTACAATGAGCAGTTCTTC. This sequence encodes CASSLITGYNEQFF.

This sequence joins TRBV12-3 or TRBV12-4 and TRBJ1-1, with 7 bases aligning to TRBD1. This CDR3 has 15 amino acids. J gave up 7 bases and V 5 bases, and 13 bases lay outside the gene matches. The CDR3 region has the DNA TGTGCCAGCAGTCACAGGGGTGAGGGATGCATTGAAGCTTTCTTT. Translation: CASSHRGEGCIEAFF.

This clonotype occurred many times. The chain carries TRBV7-8 and TRBJ1-1; D gene uncertain. CDR3 size: 13 residues. Germline V gives CDR1 SGHVS, CDR2 FQNEAQ. With 6 bases removed from V and 3 bases from J, the gap between germline ends came to 11 bases. This CDR3 reads CASSLSGDTEAFF. As DNA, the CDR3 is TGTGCCAGCAGTCTTAGCGGTGACACTGAAGCTTTCTTT.

This clonotype was seen ten or more times. The CDR3 DNA reads as TGCAGCGGCGAACCGACTAGCGGGAGGGTGGGAGATACGCAGTATTTT. It yields the protein CSGEPTSGRVGDTQYF. The chain has TRBV29-1 and TRBJ2-3; 14 bases are shared with TRBD2. Losses at the gene ends were 7 bases for V and 5 bases for J; bases not matched to a gene: 11. The V gene's germline CDR1 is SQVTM and CDR2 ANQGSEA. The CDR3 is 16 amino acids.

Points on this clonotype: An end of the junction differs from the germline gene, which may be a read error. The rearrangement uses TRBV11-2 and TRBJ2-1; 8 bases align to TRBD2. The CDR3 is made up of 14 amino acids. Germline V gene sequence: CDR1 SGHAT, CDR2 FQNNGV. The CDR3 reads CASSMREDNNEQFF. The CDR3 region has the DNA TGTGCCAGCAGTATGCGGGAGGACAACAACGAGCAGTTCTTC.

As regards this clonotype: This is likely a read error, given that the CDR3 carries no conserved phenylalanine or tryptophan at its end. This chain connects TRBV11-2 to TRBJ2-1, with D perhaps given as TRBD1 or TRBD2 (5 bases each). Germline V gene lookup returns CDR1 SGHAT and CDR2 FQNNGV. CDR3 size: 12 residues. This CDR3 is CASSLGVCEQFI. CDR3 DNA: TGCGCCAGCAGCTTGGGGGTATGTGAGCAGTTCATC.

A note on this clonotype: This may stem from a read error, because a much larger clone lies one nucleotide away. J is TRBJ1-1 and V is TRBV11-1; a weak D match, TRBD1 (6 bases). Germline CDR1 is SGHAT and CDR2 is FQDESV (reference sequence). This CDR3 is 13 amino acids long. CDR3 DNA sequence: TGTGTCAGCAGCTTCGCAGGGGATACTGAAGCTTTCTTT. Translated: CVSSFAGDTEAFF.

In this sample, this clonotype turned up a few times. One base away lies a much larger clone, so this may be a sequencing read error. The CDR3 coding sequence is TGTGCCAGTTGGGCGAACACCGGGGAGCTGTCTTTT. Residues: CASWANTGELSF. This rearrangement joins TRBV6-5 to TRBJ2-2; D possibly corresponds to TRBD2 (5 bases). Germline loops: CDR1 MNHEY, CDR2 SVGAGI. This CDR3 has 12 residues.

Concerning this clonotype itself: One end of the junction varies from germline; a read error may be responsible. The J gene is TRBJ2-7, the V gene TRBV4-1; 8 bases fit TRBD1. Looked up from germline, CDR1 is MGHRA and CDR2 is YSYEKL. CDR3 length: 18 residues. CDR3 nucleotide sequence: TGCGTCAGCAGCCTTGGACAGGGTGCCCCGGAAATTCCCTACGAGCAGTACTTT. Translation gives CVSSLGQGAPEIPYEQYF.